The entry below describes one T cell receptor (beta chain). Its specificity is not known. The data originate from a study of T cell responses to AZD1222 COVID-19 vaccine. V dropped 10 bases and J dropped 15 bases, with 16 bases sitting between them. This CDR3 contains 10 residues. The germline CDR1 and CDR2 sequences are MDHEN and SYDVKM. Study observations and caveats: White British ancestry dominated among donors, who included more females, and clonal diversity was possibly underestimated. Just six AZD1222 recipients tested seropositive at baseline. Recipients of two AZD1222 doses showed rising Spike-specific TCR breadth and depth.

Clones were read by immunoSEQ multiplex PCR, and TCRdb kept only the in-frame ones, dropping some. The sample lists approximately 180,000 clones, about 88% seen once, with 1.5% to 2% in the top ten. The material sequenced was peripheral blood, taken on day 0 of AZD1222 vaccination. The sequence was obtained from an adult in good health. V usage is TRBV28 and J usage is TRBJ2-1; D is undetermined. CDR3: CATLGRLGFF. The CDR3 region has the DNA TGTGCCACCCTCGGGCGGTTGGGGTTCTTC. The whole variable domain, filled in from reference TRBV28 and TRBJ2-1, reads DVKVTQSSRYLVKRTGEKVFLECVQDMDHENMFWYRQDPGLGLRLIYFSYDVKMKEKGDIPEGYSVSREKKERFSLILESASTNQTSMYLCATLGRLGFFGPGTRLTVL.